Each of the 26 T cell receptor beta chains below was sequenced from the same sample in a study of a mutant IDH1 vaccine in newly diagnosed glioma. The table came from immunoSEQ multiplex PCR; TCRdb's copy has only in-frame clones and leaves some out. This sample has tens of thousands of clones, with about four fifths found just once. As for time point: baseline, week 1 (first vaccination visit). Treatment in this sample: pre-vaccination baseline after standard-of-care therapy. The sample was PBMCs, taken from a glioma patient treated with radiotherapy, temozolomide or both. These receptors were collected from a woman aged 45-59 years with glioma.

The chain employs TRBV18 and TRBJ1-1, with no clear D. This CDR3 is built from 12 residues. Trimming removed 2 bases from V and 7 bases from J, with 8 bases in between. From germline, CDR1 is KGHSH and CDR2 LQKENI. The CDR3 coding sequence is TGTGCCAGCTCACCAACAGCAGGTGAAGCTTTCTTT. It translates to CASSPTAGEAFF.

The V gene is TRBV27, the J gene TRBJ1-1; D unclear. The CDR3 covers 14 residues. CDR1 is MNHEY, CDR2 SMNVEV, per germline (reference sequence). V was shortened by 3 bases and J by 1 base, with 9 bases between the two germline ends. In DNA form, the CDR3 reads TGTGCCAGCAGTTTTCGGGCAGAGAACACTGAAGCTTTCTTT. Its translation: CASSFRAENTEAFF.

J is TRBJ2-5 and V is TRBV30, with TRBD2 identical over 13 bases. The V and J ends lost 1 base and 5 bases, in that order; junction bases with no gene match: 10. This CDR3 has 17 residues. The germline V gene encodes CDR1 GTSNPN and CDR2 SVGIG (reference sequence). The CDR3 loop is CAWSELAGGPRSETQYF. The CDR3 DNA follows: TGTGCCTGGAGTGAACTAGCGGGGGGGCCGAGGTCGGAGACCCAGTACTTC.

The CDR3 DNA sequence: TGTGCCAGTAAGTCCAGGGCCTCCTACAATGAGCAGTTCTTC. This encodes CASKSRASYNEQFF. V gene TRBV19 combines with J gene TRBJ2-1; D possibly corresponds to TRBD1 (5 bases). The CDR3 has 14 amino acids. Germline V lookup: CDR1 LNHDA, CDR2 SQIVND (reference sequence). V gave up 7 bases and J gave up 0 bases, with 10 bases separating them.

The chain combines TRBV2 with TRBJ2-2; maybe TRBD2 (5 bases). The CDR3 sequence is 15 residues long. The ends were cut back, 6 bases at V and 4 bases at J, with 15 bases in the middle. Germline values: CDR1 SNHLY, CDR2 FYNNEI. The CDR3 bases are TGTGCCAGCAGGCCTAGCCCAGGTTCCACCGGGGAGCTGTTTTTT. This encodes CASRPSPGSTGELFF.

This chain joins TRBV6-6 and TRBJ2-7, with 7 bases fitting TRBD2. Germline trimming cut 7 bases from V and 0 bases from J; bases unmatched to any gene: 9. Germline loops: CDR1 MNHNY, CDR2 SVGAGI (reference sequence). The CDR3 has 15 residues. DNA for the CDR3: TGTGCCAGCAACCAAGCGGGGAGCCCCTCCTACGAGCAGTACTTC. Its translation is CASNQAGSPSYEQYF.

J is TRBJ1-2 and V is TRBV19; tentative D call: TRBD1 (6 bases). The CDR3 is 17 amino acids. The germline V gene has CDR1 LNHDA and CDR2 SQIVND (reference sequence). Trimming pared 3 bases from V and 0 bases from J, leaving 17 bases between. The CDR3 spells CASSMGGHIGPNYGYTF. CDR3 in DNA: TGTGCCAGTAGTATGGGGGGACATATCGGCCCTAACTATGGCTACACCTTC.

The chain couples TRBV14 to TRBJ2-7; D remains ambiguous. With 4 bases removed from V and 2 bases from J, the gap between germline ends came to 12 bases. The CDR3 runs 14 residues. The V gene's germline CDR1 is SGHDN and CDR2 FVKESK. The CDR3 protein is CASSPFLPAYEQYF. The CDR3, as DNA: TGTGCCAGCAGCCCTTTCCTCCCAGCCTACGAGCAGTACTTC.

This chain links TRBV11-2 with TRBJ2-7; D uncertain. This CDR3 spans 13 amino acids. Germline V gene lookup returns CDR1 SGHAT and CDR2 FQNNGV. The V end was cut by 4 bases, the J end by 3 bases, with 10 bases between. The CDR3 reads CASSSRLVYEQYF. Written as DNA, the CDR3 is TGTGCCAGCAGCTCTAGACTGGTCTACGAGCAGTACTTC. The full variable domain, its missing parts supplied by reference TRBV11-2 and TRBJ2-7, is EAGVAQSPRYKIIEKRQSVAFWCNPISGHATLYWYQQILGQGPKLLIQFQNNGVVDDSQLPKDRFSAERLKGVDSTLKIQPAKLEDSAVYLCASSSRLVYEQYFGPGTRLTVT.

The genes are TRBV2 and TRBJ1-4, with 9 nucleotides matching TRBD1. This CDR3 comprises 15 residues. Per germline, CDR1 SNHLY and CDR2 FYNNEI. Trimming took 6 bases from V and 8 from J; bases not matched to a gene: 10. CDR3 coding DNA: TGTGCCAGCAGCCGCGACAGGGGGATTGGGGAAAAACTGTTTTTT. Protein: CASSRDRGIGEKLFF.

The J gene is TRBJ1-4, the V gene TRBV11-3, with D hard to call. V shed 1 base and J shed 7 bases, with 13 bases lying between them. The CDR3 length is 15 residues. CDR1 is SGHNT, CDR2 YENEEA, per germline. The CDR3 protein is CASSLGGGPGEKLFF. CDR3 coding DNA: TGTGCCAGCAGCTTAGGGGGAGGTCCCGGTGAAAAACTGTTTTTT.

This CDR3 is CASSLEAGGPYEQYF. The CDR3 DNA follows: TGCGCCAGCAGCTTGGAGGCAGGGGGCCCCTACGAGCAGTACTTC. The chain combines TRBV5-1 with TRBJ2-7, with 8 bases that match TRBD1. Germline CDR1 reads SGHRS; CDR2 reads YFSETQ. With V trimmed by 0 bases and J by 2 bases, 4 bases remained unmatched. The CDR3 sequence is 15 residues long. The complete variable domain, with remaining parts taken from reference TRBV5-1 and TRBJ2-7, reads KAGVTQTPRYLIKTRGQQVTLSCSPISGHRSVSWYQQTPGQGLQFLFEYFSETQRNKGNFPGRFSGRQFSNSRSEMNVSTLELGDSALYLCASSLEAGGPYEQYFGPGTRLTVT.

The V gene is TRBV27, the J gene TRBJ2-7; D could derive from TRBD1 or TRBD2 (5 bases each). The CDR3 has 15 amino acids. Germline CDR1 and CDR2: MNHEY and SMNVEV (reference sequence). V was clipped by 6 bases and J by 2 bases, with 17 bases between them. CDR3 sequence (DNA): TGTGCCAGCAGCTCCTCCGGGACGTCAGCCTACGAGCAGTACTTC. Amino acid sequence: CASSSSGTSAYEQYF.

The genes are TRBV27 and TRBJ1-1; possible D gene TRBD1, 6 bases. The CDR3 sequence is 14 residues long. Germline V CDR1 and CDR2: MNHEY, SMNVEV (reference sequence). Trimming took off 5 bases at V and 5 bases at J, with 15 bases between the two ends. The CDR3 region has the DNA TGTGCCAGCAGTCTACAGGGCGTCGGAACTGAAGCTTTCTTT. Its protein is CASSLQGVGTEAFF.

The sample holds one count of this clone. The rearrangement joins TRBV5-6 to TRBJ2-1; D possibly corresponds to TRBD2 (5 bases). Germline CDR1 and CDR2: SGHDT and YYEEEE. This CDR3 region has 14 residues. The germline V and J ends were trimmed by 3 bases and 7 bases, with 14 bases remaining between them. CDR3 region: CASSSPRGKNEQFF. CDR3 DNA sequence: TGTGCCAGCAGCTCACCCCGAGGGAAAAATGAGCAGTTCTTC.

The chain recombines TRBV19 with TRBJ1-5, with D perhaps TRBD1 (5 bases). Germline V gene data show CDR1 as LNHDA and CDR2 as SQIVND (reference sequence). V gave up 5 bases and J gave up 3 bases, with 14 bases separating them. There are 15 residues in the CDR3. In DNA, the CDR3 is TGTGCCAGTAGTCCCCTGGGGGGGACCAATCAGCCCCAGCATTTT. This encodes CASSPLGGTNQPQHF.

Notes on this clone: The junction departs from the called germline gene at one end, perhaps through a read error. This chain joins TRBV5-1 and TRBJ1-1, with 10 bases aligning to TRBD1. CDR1 and CDR2 from the germline V gene are SGHRS and YFSETQ. The CDR3 sequence is 15 residues long. DNA of the CDR3: TGCGCCAGCAGTTCGATGGGACAGGGGAACACTGAAACTTTCTTT. Translation gives CASSSMGQGNTETFF.

This clone was counted once. One end of the junction fails to match germline, which may point to a read error. This chain uses TRBV7-6 with TRBJ1-2; D is possibly TRBD1 (6 bases). The germline V gene has CDR1 SGHVS and CDR2 FNYEAQ. The CDR3 runs to 14 residues. CDR3 bases: TGTGCCAGCAGTTTAGGGCCAGGGGCAAGTGGCTACACCTTC. Translating gives CASSLGPGASGYTF.

The V and J genes are TRBV30 and TRBJ1-1; 8 bases line up with TRBD1. Germline V gives CDR1 GTSNPN, CDR2 SVGIG (reference sequence). J was trimmed by 6 bases and V by 3 bases; bases with no gene match: 9. The length of the CDR3 is 14 residues. CDR3 DNA: TGTGCCTGGAGACCCCGGCAGGGGGCAGCTGAAGCTTTCTTT. Translated: CAWRPRQGAAEAFF.

The V and J genes are TRBV4-3 and TRBJ1-1; D gene unclear. V was cut by 4 bases and J by 1 base, with 10 bases left in between. This CDR3 has 14 residues. Germline V gene lookup returns CDR1 LGHNA and CDR2 YSLEER. CDR3 loop: CASSLRTENTEAFF. In nucleotides, the CDR3 is TGCGCCAGCAGCCTACGTACAGAGAACACTGAAGCTTTCTTT.

This clone was observed a single time. The chain recombines TRBV6-5 with TRBJ1-1, with no clear D. Trimming removed 4 bases at V and 1 base at J, with 7 bases between. The germline CDR1 and CDR2 sequences are MNHEY and SVGAGI. The CDR3 is made up of 13 amino acids. The CDR3, as DNA: TGTGCCAGCAGTTCCTACAGGAACACTGAAGCTTTCTTT. Its protein product is CASSSYRNTEAFF.

This clone was found once. The rearrangement uses TRBV6-5 and TRBJ1-4; D is undetermined. The V and J ends lost 6 bases and 6 bases respectively, with 14 bases between them. The CDR3 loop spans 14 amino acids. The germline CDR1 and CDR2 sequences are MNHEY and SVGAGI. CDR3 nucleotides: TGTGCCAGCAGCCCCTGGGCCCGGTATGAAAAACTGTTTTTT. Encoded protein: CASSPWARYEKLFF.

This chain links TRBV6-5 with TRBJ1-1, with TRBD1 as a possible D gene (5 bases). This CDR3 comprises 15 residues. Germline V gene lookup returns CDR1 MNHEY and CDR2 SVGAGI. V shed 6 bases and J shed 1 base, with 15 bases lying between them. Here the CDR3 reads CASSYRGTGNTEAFF. CDR3 nucleotides: TGTGCCAGCAGCTACCGTGGCACAGGGAACACTGAAGCTTTCTTT.

The chain joins TRBV11-2 to TRBJ2-3; D remains ambiguous. CDR1 is SGHAT, CDR2 FQNNGV, per germline. Trimming stripped 1 base from V and 2 bases from J, with 10 bases between. The length of the CDR3 is 15 residues. The CDR3 bases are TGTGCCAGCAGCTTAGGGGAACTACCCACAGATACGCAGTATTTT. This encodes CASSLGELPTDTQYF.

The V and J genes are TRBV7-2 and TRBJ1-1; D may be TRBD1 (6 bases). Trimming took off 3 bases at V and 4 bases at J, with 9 bases between the two ends. Germline V CDR1 and CDR2: SGHTA, FQGNSA. The CDR3 runs 13 residues. CDR3 loop: CASSFDRSTEAFF. The CDR3, as DNA: TGTGCCAGCAGCTTCGACAGGTCCACTGAAGCTTTCTTT. The variable domain in full, with the rest retrieved from reference TRBV7-2 and TRBJ1-1, is GAGVSQSPSNKVTEKGKDVELRCDPISGHTALYWYRQSLGQGLEFLIYFQGNSAPDKSGLPSDRFSAERTGGSVSTLTIQRTQQEDSAVYLCASSFDRSTEAFFGQGTRLTVV.

The sample holds one count of this clone. The V call is TRBV7-3, the J call TRBJ2-2; 9 bases agree with TRBD1. The CDR3 is 14 amino acids. The V gene's germline CDR1 is SGHTA and CDR2 FQGTGA. Trimming cost V 7 bases and J 7 bases; bases outside gene matches: 7. CDR3 nucleotides: TGTGCCAGCAACCCGGGACAGGGACGCGGGGAGCTGTTTTTT. Amino acids: CASNPGQGRGELFF.